The clone carrying this T cell receptor (beta chain) was seen many times. The entry originates in a study of early T cells in non-severe SARS-CoV-2 infection. This CDR3 spans 15 amino acids. V was cut by 3 bases and J by 2 bases, with 11 bases left in between. The V gene's germline CDR1 is DFQATT and CDR2 SNEGSKA (reference sequence). MiXCR, run by TCRdb on the 5' RACE reads, gives a single entry per CDR3 protein. The data contain 25,000 to 30,000 distinct CDR3 sequences, around 5.9% of them singletons. Sample: whole blood. The origin of this receptor is an adult who was a healthcare worker with PCR-confirmed SARS-CoV-2 infection or an uninfected control (not recorded which). This chain joins TRBV20-1 and TRBJ2-6; no reliable D call. The CDR3 loop is CSASGQVPGANVLTF. For the CDR3, the DNA is TGCAGTGCTAGTGGTCAGGTACCTGGGGCCAACGTCCTGACTTTC.